The clone carrying this T cell receptor (beta chain) was detected many times. Its antigen is currently unknown. Amplification of TCR alpha and beta CDR3 regions from RNA used iRepertoire nested multiplex PCR. From the multiplex PCR reads, TCRdb called clonotypes with MiXCR, one entry per CDR3 protein. The data hold 160,000 or so distinct CDR3 sequences, with over 40% observed a single time. The source of the sample is a study of glioma-infiltrating T cells. Study findings and constraints: Only very few CDR3 sequences appeared in both tissue and blood. Gliomas, especially low-grade, showed above-expected tissue-blood divergence; non-neoplastic patients showed below.

This sequence was found in a human donor with low-grade glioma or glioblastoma, undergoing nonglioma brain surgery, or in good health (not recorded which). Source material: glioma tissue, nonneoplastic brain tissue, or PBMCs (not recorded which).

The CDR3 sequence: CAISESVTDTQYF. In DNA, the CDR3 is TGTGCCATCAGTGAGTCTGTCACAGATACGCAGTATTTT. This chain links TRBV10-3 with TRBJ2-3, with D hard to call. CDR3 size: 13 residues. The germline V gene has CDR1 ENHRY and CDR2 SYGVKD. Trimming left V 0 bases short and J 2 bases short, with 3 bases between.